These 16 T cell receptor beta chains were sequenced from one sample in a study of blood T cell repertoires in COVID-19. Method: immunoSEQ multiplex PCR; TCRdb's copy keeps in-frame clones and lacks some. This repertoire shows about 320,000 clones, roughly 87% found once; its top ten account for under 6.5%. Sequenced: PBMCs or T cells enriched from blood (not recorded which). Receptor source: a woman in her twenties or thirties who had recovered from COVID-19.

Of note for this clone: Distinct nucleotide sequences in the sample also encode this CDR3. The chain has TRBV9 and TRBJ1-2, with 7 bases aligning to TRBD1. Germline CDR1 is SGDLS and CDR2 is YYNGEE. This CDR3 contains 13 residues. J gave up 6 bases and V 0 bases, and 2 bases lay outside the gene matches. CDR3 coding DNA: TGTGCCAGCAGCGTAGGGCAGGGGGATGGCTACACCTTC. This translates into CASSVGQGDGYTF.

The V call is TRBV12-5, the J call TRBJ1-2; D is possibly TRBD1 (6 bases). CDR3 length: 13 amino acids. The germline V gene has CDR1 LGHNT and CDR2 FRNRAP. The V gene lost 6 bases and the J gene lost 3 bases, with 11 bases spanning the gap. CDR3 DNA sequence: TGTGCTAGTGGCGGGGAGGGGGACTATGGCTACACCTTC. Translation gives CASGGEGDYGYTF.

The genes are TRBV30 and TRBJ1-3; a possible D gene is TRBD1 (5 bases). V was cut by 0 bases and J by 4 bases, with 7 bases left in between. From germline, CDR1 is GTSNPN and CDR2 SVGIG (reference sequence). This CDR3 has 13 amino acids. The CDR3 DNA reads as TGTGCCTGGAGTGTAAACAGGGGAAACACCATATATTTT. Its translation: CAWSVNRGNTIYF.

This chain joins TRBV4-1 and TRBJ1-6; D ambiguous. V dropped 1 base and J dropped 0 bases, with 10 bases sitting between them. The V gene's germline CDR1 is MGHRA and CDR2 YSYEKL. This CDR3 spans 17 amino acids. The CDR3: CASSQGRLISYNSPLHF. CDR3 nucleotide sequence: TGCGCCAGCAGCCAAGGCAGACTAATCTCCTATAATTCACCCCTCCACTTT.

The CDR3 reads CASSQDRGLGGYTF. CDR3 coding DNA: TGTGCCAGCAGCCAAGATCGAGGGTTGGGAGGCTACACCTTC. The V gene is TRBV14, the J gene TRBJ1-2; D gene uncertain. Germline V CDR1 and CDR2: SGHDN, FVKESK. The V and J ends lost 0 bases and 8 bases respectively, with 13 bases between them. The CDR3 sequence is 14 residues long.

The V gene is TRBV7-2, the J gene TRBJ2-5; no clear D gene. The CDR3 runs 15 residues. With 5 bases removed from V and 0 bases from J, the gap between germline ends came to 13 bases. CDR1 is SGHTA, CDR2 FQGNSA, per germline. In nucleotides, the CDR3 is TGTGCCAGCAGCCCCATGTCCGGGTACCAAGAGACCCAGTACTTC. Encoded protein: CASSPMSGYQETQYF. Filled out from reference TRBV7-2 and TRBJ2-5, the complete variable domain reads GAGVSQSPSNKVTEKGKDVELRCDPISGHTALYWYRQSLGQGLEFLIYFQGNSAPDKSGLPSDRFSAERTGGSVSTLTIQRTQQEDSAVYLCASSPMSGYQETQYFGPGTRLLVL.

This sequence joins TRBV5-5 and TRBJ1-2; D ambiguous. The germline gives CDR1 SGHKS, CDR2 YYEKEE (reference sequence). This CDR3 comprises 15 residues. The germline V and J ends were trimmed by 2 bases and 4 bases, with 15 bases remaining between them. In DNA, the CDR3 is TGTGCCAGCAGCTTTACAGTGAACACACCCTATGGCTACACCTTC. This codes for CASSFTVNTPYGYTF.

J is TRBJ2-7 and V is TRBV5-4; 7 bases agree with TRBD1. Germline V gene sequence: CDR1 SGHNT, CDR2 YYREEE (reference sequence). The junction had 11 bases not matched to a gene; V was cut back by 1 base and J by 4 bases. CDR3 size: 16 residues. CDR3 region: CASSLNRGFEEYEQYF. The CDR3 DNA follows: TGTGCCAGCAGCTTGAACAGGGGATTCGAGGAGTACGAGCAGTACTTC.

This clone came up a few times. The gene calls are TRBV5-1 and TRBJ2-1; D may be TRBD1 (7 bases). Germline loops: CDR1 SGHRS, CDR2 YFSETQ. Trimming left V 4 bases short and J 7 bases short, with 15 bases between. The CDR3 consists of 14 residues. Here the CDR3 DNA reads TGCGCCAGCAGCCGGGGCGGGACAGTAAATGAGCAGTTCTTC. It codes for CASSRGGTVNEQFF.

This clone was found once. This sequence joins TRBV30 and TRBJ2-6, with a possible D match to TRBD1 (6 bases). V was pared by 5 bases and J by 0 bases, with 8 bases between. Germline-derived CDR1 and CDR2 are GTSNPN and SVGIG (reference sequence). The CDR3 is 14 amino acids. CDR3 DNA: TGTGCCTGGGACAGGAGCTCTGGGGCCAACGTCCTGACTTTC. The encoded protein is CAWDRSSGANVLTF.

This clone was counted a single time. The chain links TRBV3-1 (or the pseudogene TRBV3-2) to TRBJ1-2; 8 bases are a match to TRBD1. Germline V gene data show CDR1 as LGHDT and CDR2 as YNNKEL (reference sequence). V lost 3 bases, J lost 4 bases, and 7 bases stayed unmatched. This CDR3 has 15 residues. CDR3 protein: CASSQDTGQGYGYTF. CDR3 bases: TGTGCCAGCAGCCAGGACACCGGACAGGGCTATGGCTACACCTTC.

This clone was found once. The genes are TRBV5-1 and TRBJ1-1; TRBD1 is a possible D gene (5 bases). CDR3 length equals 11 residues. Trimming stripped 7 bases from V and 4 bases from J, with 8 bases between. CDR1 SGHRS and CDR2 YFSETQ come from the germline V gene. The CDR3 DNA follows: TGCGCCAGCCGCGGGGGCACTGAAGCTTTCTTT. Protein product: CASRGGTEAFF.

The chain recombines TRBV21-1 with TRBJ1-3. TRBV21-1 is a pseudogene locus. CDR3 size: 15 residues. For the CDR3, the DNA is TGTGCCAGCAGCAAACCTGACTCGGGAAAAAACACCATATATTTT. It specifies CASSKPDSGKNTIYF.

This sequence joins TRBV5-1 and TRBJ1-4, with TRBD1 matching 10 bases. The CDR3 runs 16 residues. Per germline, CDR1 SGHRS and CDR2 YFSETQ. V gave up 0 bases and J gave up 11 bases; unmatched junction bases: 10. The CDR3 here is CASSLAIRDRGWKLFF. In nucleotides, the CDR3 is TGCGCCAGCAGCTTGGCGATTCGGGACAGGGGATGGAAACTGTTTTTT.

CDR3 coding DNA: TGTGCCAGCAGCGTAGGACAGGGAAACACCATATATTTT. It is translated as CASSVGQGNTIYF. The V gene is TRBV9, the J gene TRBJ1-3, with D possibly TRBD1 on 5 matching bases. The CDR3 is 13 residues long. V was trimmed by 0 bases and J by 4 bases, leaving 5 bases between them. The germline V gene has CDR1 SGDLS and CDR2 YYNGEE.

This chain uses TRBV2 with TRBJ2-7, with TRBD2 identical over 10 bases. This CDR3 comprises 16 residues. CDR1 is SNHLY, CDR2 FYNNEI, per germline. J gave up 2 bases and V 3 bases, and 7 bases lay outside the gene matches. This CDR3 is CASSDYGLAEPYEQYF. CDR3 DNA: TGTGCCAGCAGTGACTACGGACTAGCGGAACCCTACGAGCAGTACTTC.